This T cell receptor beta chain was retrieved from a study of shared clonotypes between healthy human individuals. Study information: The donors, two women and a few men, were aged 18 to 49.

The germline V gene has CDR1 MGHDK and CDR2 SYGVNS. This CDR3 region has 13 residues. Germline trimming cut 3 bases from V and 3 bases from J; bases unmatched to any gene: 1. CD45RO-negative CD8 cells positively selected for CCR7 made up the naive population, which excluded terminally differentiated effector memory CD45RA+ cells. The method was immunoSEQ multiplex PCR; TCRdb's version includes in-frame clones alone and lacks a portion of them. The sample lists 1.5 million to 2.5 million clones, less than 95% occurring once. Concerning this clone: As yet, its antigen is unknown.

Study findings and constraints: Clonotypes not shared had lower generation probabilities than those common to all four donors. Rarefaction revealed incomplete sorted-subset sequencing despite large depth.

The receptor was derived from a man aged 18 to 30 in good health. This chain links TRBV25-1 with TRBJ1-1, with 7 positions matching TRBD1. Sequencing was done on a sample of naive CD8+ T cells sorted from blood. CDR3 sequence: CASSEGQYTEAFF. The CDR3 region has the DNA TGTGCCAGCAGTGAGGGACAGTACACTGAAGCTTTCTTT.